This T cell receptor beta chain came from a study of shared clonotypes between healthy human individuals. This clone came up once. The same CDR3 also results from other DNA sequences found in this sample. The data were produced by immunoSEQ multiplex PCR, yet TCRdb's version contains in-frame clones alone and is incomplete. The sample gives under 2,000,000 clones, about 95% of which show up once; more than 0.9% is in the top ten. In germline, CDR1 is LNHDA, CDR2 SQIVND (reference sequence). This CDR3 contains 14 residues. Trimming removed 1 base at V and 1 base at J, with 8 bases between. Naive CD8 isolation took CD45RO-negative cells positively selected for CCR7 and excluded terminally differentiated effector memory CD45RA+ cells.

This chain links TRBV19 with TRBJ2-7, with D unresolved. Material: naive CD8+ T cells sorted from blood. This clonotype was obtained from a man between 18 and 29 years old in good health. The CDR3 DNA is TGTGCCAGTAGTATAGGAGGTGAGTCCTACGAGCAGTACTTC. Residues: CASSIGGESYEQYF.